This T cell receptor (beta chain) was retrieved from a study of shared clonotypes between healthy human individuals. Study-wide results and caveats: Rarefaction gave evidence that sorted-subset sequencing remained incomplete despite large depth. Among non-shared clonotypes, generation probabilities were lower than among those shared by all four donors.

Here immunoSEQ multiplex PCR was the method, and the copy in TCRdb shows in-frame clones only, minus some. The table records 2,500,000 or so clones, around 90% of them present only once. Donors had no recently reported acute infections or vaccinations and were HIV-negative. Division of CD4+ cells produced a CD45RA+ naive subset and a CD45RA-negative memory subset. The CDR3 totals 14 residues. The V and J ends lost 4 bases and 3 bases respectively, with 13 bases between them. Germline values: CDR1 SGHNT, CDR2 YYREEE (reference sequence). With regard to this clone: Its antigen is still unknown.

The chain joins TRBV5-4 to TRBJ1-2; possibly TRBD1 for D (5 bases). Sequences were obtained from naive CD4+ T cells from PBMCs. Subset described: CD45RA+ positively selected. This receptor was taken from a man between 18 and 35 years old in good health. Some clones in this sample may be carry-over from other donors' samples. The CDR3 reads CASSPGGGHYGYTF. The CDR3 DNA follows: TGTGCCAGCAGCCCTGGGGGGGGTCACTATGGCTACACCTTC.